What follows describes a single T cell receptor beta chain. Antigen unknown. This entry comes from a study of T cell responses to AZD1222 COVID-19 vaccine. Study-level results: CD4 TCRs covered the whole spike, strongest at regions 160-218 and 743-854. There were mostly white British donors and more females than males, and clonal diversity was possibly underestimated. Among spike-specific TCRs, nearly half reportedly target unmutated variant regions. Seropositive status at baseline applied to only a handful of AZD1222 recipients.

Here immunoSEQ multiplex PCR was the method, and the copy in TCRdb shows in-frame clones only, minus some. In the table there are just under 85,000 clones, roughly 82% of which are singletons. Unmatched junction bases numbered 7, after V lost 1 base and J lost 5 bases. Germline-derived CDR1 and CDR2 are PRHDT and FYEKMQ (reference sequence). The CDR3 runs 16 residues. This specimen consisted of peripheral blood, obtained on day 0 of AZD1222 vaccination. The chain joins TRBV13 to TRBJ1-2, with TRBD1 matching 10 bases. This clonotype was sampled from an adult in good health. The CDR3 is CASSLDGTGVLYGYTF. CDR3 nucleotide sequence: TGTGCCAGCAGCTTAGATGGGACAGGGGTACTTTATGGCTACACCTTC.